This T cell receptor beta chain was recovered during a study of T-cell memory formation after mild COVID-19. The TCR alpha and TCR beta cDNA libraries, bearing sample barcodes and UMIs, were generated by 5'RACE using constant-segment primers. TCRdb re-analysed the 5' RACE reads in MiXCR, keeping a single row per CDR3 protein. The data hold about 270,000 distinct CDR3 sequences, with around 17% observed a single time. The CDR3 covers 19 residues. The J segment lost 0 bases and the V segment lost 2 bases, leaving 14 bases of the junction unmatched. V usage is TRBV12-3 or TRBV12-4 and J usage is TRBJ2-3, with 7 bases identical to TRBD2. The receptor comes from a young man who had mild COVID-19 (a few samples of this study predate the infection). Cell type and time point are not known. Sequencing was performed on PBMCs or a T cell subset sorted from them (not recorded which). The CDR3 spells CASSLHSRRLADSTDTQYF. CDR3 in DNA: TGTGCCAGCAGTTTACATAGTAGGCGTCTAGCGGATAGCACAGATACGCAGTATTTT.